This TCR beta chain was captured by sequencing in a study of blood T cell repertoires in COVID-19. In the study overall: The study drew acute and convalescent COVID-19 samples from the United States, Italy and Spain.

Method: immunoSEQ multiplex PCR; TCRdb's copy keeps in-frame clones and lacks some. The data contain roughly 260,000 clones, 87% of them singletons. The J segment lost 7 bases and the V segment lost 5 bases, leaving 10 bases of the junction unmatched. The CDR3 consists of 16 residues. The germline gives CDR1 MDHEN, CDR2 SYDVKM. This clonotype was sampled from a woman aged 50 to 60 who had recovered from COVID-19. Sequencing used peripheral blood. The chain uses TRBV28 and TRBJ1-4; 10 bases map to TRBD1. The CDR3 DNA sequence: TGTGCCAGCAGTCCCCCCCAGACAGGGGGCATTGAAAAACTGTTTTTT. As protein: CASSPPQTGGIEKLFF.